This is a list of T cell receptor beta chains from one sample in a study of blood T cell repertoires in COVID-19. Assay used: immunoSEQ multiplex PCR; TCRdb lists only in-frame clones, some missing. The sample contains about 54,000 clones, roughly 87% of which appear only once. The sequencing input was peripheral blood. The source is a middle-aged man with active COVID-19. Each CDR3 is given with its conserved first and last residue. Each record gives: CDR3 DNA, CDR3 protein, V gene, clone size, J gene, CDR3 length, D gene. A D gene is named only where the DNA matches it firmly. The listing skips clone size in some rows; elsewhere it reads once, few, many or a size class.

TGTGCCAGCAGCGGGACTAGCGGAGCCTACGAGCAGTACTTC | CASSGTSGAYEQYF | TRBV7-3 | NA | TRBJ2-7 | 14 | TRBD2
TGTGCCAGCAGGGGTCCTAGCGGGAACTACAATGAGCAGTTCTTC | CASRGPSGNYNEQFF | TRBV2 | NA | TRBJ2-1 | 15 | TRBD2
TGCGCCAGCAGTGAGGGAGTATCCCCTTATGGCTACACCTTC | CASSEGVSPYGYTF | TRBV10-2 | NA | TRBJ1-2 | 14 | NA
TGTGCCAGCAGCTCCGGGACAGGGGGCAATGAGCAGTTCTTC | CASSSGTGGNEQFF | TRBV6-4 | NA | TRBJ2-1 | 14 | TRBD1
TGCGCCAGCAGAAGGTCGAGCGGGGGTGCCTCTGGGGCCAACGTCCTGACTTTC | CASRRSSGGASGANVLTF | TRBV5-1 | NA | TRBJ2-6 | 18 | TRBD2
TGCGCCAGCAGCCAAGCTAGCGGGACCCAAGAGACCCAGTACTTC | CASSQASGTQETQYF | TRBV4-1 | NA | TRBJ2-5 | 15 | TRBD2
TGTGCCAGCAGCCAAGATCTCAGGGCCTACGAGCAGTACTTC | CASSQDLRAYEQYF | TRBV4-2 | few | TRBJ2-7 | 14 | NA
TGTGCCAGCAGTCCCTCCCAGGCAGTCGTCTACGAGCAGTACTTC | CASSPSQAVVYEQYF | TRBV2 | NA | TRBJ2-7 | 15 | NA
TGTGCCAGCAGCTTGCCGGCAAGGGGACAGCAAGCCTACGAGCAGTACTTC | CASSLPARGQQAYEQYF | TRBV7-2 | NA | TRBJ2-7 | 17 | TRBD1
TGTGCCAGCAGCTTCATGGACAGGATTACTGAAGCTTTCTTT | CASSFMDRITEAFF | TRBV7-3 | NA | TRBJ1-1 | 14 | TRBD1
TGTGCCATCAGCGTGACTAGCGGGAATGAGCAGTTCTTC | CAISVTSGNEQFF | TRBV10-3 | NA | TRBJ2-1 | 13 | TRBD2
TGTGCCAGCAGCCACGGACTAGCGGGTTCAGATACGCAGTATTTT | CASSHGLAGSDTQYF | TRBV6-6 | NA | TRBJ2-3 | 15 | TRBD2
TGTGCCAGCAGCCGCACGCGGGACGAGCAGTACTTC | CASSRTRDEQYF | TRBV6-5 | NA | TRBJ2-7 | 12 | NA
TGCGCCAGCAGCCTTGGACTAGCGGCTAGCACAGATACGCAGTATTTT | CASSLGLAASTDTQYF | TRBV5-1 | NA | TRBJ2-3 | 16 | TRBD2
TGTGCCAGTAGTATTTCGCACTCCAACGGTGGCTACACCTTC | CASSISHSNGGYTF | TRBV19 | NA | TRBJ1-2 | 14 | NA
TGTGCCAGCAGCTCCCGGAGGGCCGGGACAGGGGGGAGGTACAATGAGCAGTTCTTC | CASSSRRAGTGGRYNEQFF | TRBV2 | once | TRBJ2-1 | 19 | TRBD1
TGCAGCGTGGCTAGACAGGGGAACACTGAAGCTTTCTTT | CSVARQGNTEAFF | TRBV29-1 | NA | TRBJ1-1 | 13 | TRBD1
TGTGCCAGCAGCGGGACTAGCGGGAGGGCCGCCGGGGAGCTGTTTTTT | CASSGTSGRAAGELFF | TRBV9 | NA | TRBJ2-2 | 16 | TRBD2
TGTGCCAGCAGCGTGGTGGGACAGAACAATGAGCAGTTCTTC | CASSVVGQNNEQFF | TRBV9 | NA | TRBJ2-1 | 14 | TRBD1
TGTGCCATCAGTGAAGGTGCGGGGGGGACCTACAATGAGCAGTTCTTC | CAISEGAGGTYNEQFF | TRBV10-3 | NA | TRBJ2-1 | 16 | TRBD2
TGTGCCAGCTCACCCGGGGTCTACAATGAGCAGTTCTTC | CASSPGVYNEQFF | TRBV18 | NA | TRBJ2-1 | 13 | NA
TGTGCCAGCCGGACCCGAGGGGGGGTGGGGGAAAAACTGTTTTTT | CASRTRGGVGEKLFF | TRBV7-2 | NA | TRBJ1-4 | 15 | NA
TGTGCCAGCGTACGGACAGGGGGCGCAAAGGGGACTGAAGCTTTCTTT | CASVRTGGAKGTEAFF | TRBV27 | NA | TRBJ1-1 | 16 | TRBD1
TGTGCCAGTAGTATAGACCAGCGGGAGGGGTACAATGAGCAGTTCTTC | CASSIDQREGYNEQFF | TRBV19 | NA | TRBJ2-1 | 16 | TRBD2
TGTGCCAGCAGCCACCTCGCGAGGCAGGGGGAACACGAGCAGTACTTC | CASSHLARQGEHEQYF | TRBV27 | NA | TRBJ2-7 | 16 | TRBD1
TGTGCCAGCAGCCAGGGGACAGGGGCTTCTTATAGCAATCAGCCCCAGCATTTT | CASSQGTGASYSNQPQHF | TRBV7-2 | NA | TRBJ1-5 | 18 | TRBD1
TGTGCCAGCAGTGGACACTACGAGCAGTACTTC | CASSGHYEQYF | TRBV12-3/TRBV12-4 | once | TRBJ2-7 | 11 | NA
TGTGCCAGCAGCTTCACAGGGGATAATTCACCCCTCCACTTT | CASSFTGDNSPLHF | TRBV5-5 | NA | TRBJ1-6 | 14 | TRBD1
TGTGCCAGCACGGAAGCGGGGGGCTCCTACGAGCAGTACTTC | CASTEAGGSYEQYF | TRBV25-1 | NA | TRBJ2-7 | 14 | TRBD2
TGTGCCAGCTCACCAGGACAGGCCATCTCCTACAATGAGCAGTTCTTC | CASSPGQAISYNEQFF | TRBV18 | NA | TRBJ2-1 | 16 | TRBD1
TGTGCCAGCAGTTACTTCCGGACCGACGCGACTATGAATGAGCAGTTCTTC | CASSYFRTDATMNEQFF | TRBV6-2/TRBV6-3 | NA | TRBJ2-1 | 17 | NA
TGTGCCAGCAGCTGGACGGGAGGGGAAGCTTTCTTT | CASSWTGGEAFF | TRBV7-9 | NA | TRBJ1-1 | 12 | NA
TGTGCCTGGGACCGGGACAGCTCCTACGAGCAGTACTTC | CAWDRDSSYEQYF | TRBV30 | NA | TRBJ2-7 | 13 | TRBD1
TGTGCCAGCAGCTCGACGACAGGGGTGTACCAAGAGACCCAGTACTTC | CASSSTTGVYQETQYF | TRBV9 | NA | TRBJ2-5 | 16 | TRBD1
TGTGCCAGCAGCTCTGGAGTTGGTAACTATGGCTACACCTTC | CASSSGVGNYGYTF | TRBV7-2 | NA | TRBJ1-2 | 14 | NA
TGCGCCAGCAGCTTAACCTCTAATAACAATGAGCAGTTCTTC | CASSLTSNNNEQFF | TRBV5-1 | NA | TRBJ2-1 | 14 | NA
TGTGCCAGCAGTCGGCCTAGCGGGGGGGCCTTCGTCTGGAAGGAGACCCAGTACTTC | CASSRPSGGAFVWKETQYF | TRBV28 | NA | TRBJ2-5 | 19 | TRBD2
TGTGCCAGCAGCCTCATGGGGGGGGTGCCCACAGATACGCAGTATTTT | CASSLMGGVPTDTQYF | TRBV6-4 | NA | TRBJ2-3 | 16 | TRBD2
TGTGCCAGCAGCCGTGTTAGCGGGGGGGCGAAGACCCAGTACTTC | CASSRVSGGAKTQYF | TRBV3-1/TRBV3-2 | NA | TRBJ2-5 | 15 | TRBD2
TGTGCCAGCGGGCGGGGAGGGGCTCAGAACGAGCAGTACTTC | CASGRGGAQNEQYF | TRBV9 | NA | TRBJ2-7 | 14 | TRBD2
TGTGCCAGCAGCTTAGGGCAGATGAGCACAGATACGCAGTATTTT | CASSLGQMSTDTQYF | TRBV7-9 | NA | TRBJ2-3 | 15 | NA
TGTGCCAGCAGCTTGAGGGGAACTAATGAAAAACTGTTTTTT | CASSLRGTNEKLFF | TRBV5-6 | NA | TRBJ1-4 | 14 | NA
TGTGCCACCAATTCCCGAGCGGGAGGATACAATGAGCAGTTCTTC | CATNSRAGGYNEQFF | TRBV24-1 | NA | TRBJ2-1 | 15 | TRBD2
TGTGCCAGCAGTTACGAGTTGAATCAGCCCCAGCATTTT | CASSYELNQPQHF | TRBV6-5 | few | TRBJ1-5 | 13 | NA
TGCGCCAGCAGCCAAGGTGTCTCGGTAGCTAATTCACCCCTCCACTTT | CASSQGVSVANSPLHF | TRBV4-3 | NA | TRBJ1-6 | 16 | NA
TGTGCCAGCAGTCCGGGACAGGGGCCAAACATTCAGTACTTC | CASSPGQGPNIQYF | TRBV25-1 | NA | TRBJ2-4 | 14 | TRBD1
TGTGCCAGCAGTTACCTGGGACTAGAGGACATTCAGTACTTC | CASSYLGLEDIQYF | TRBV6-2/TRBV6-3 | NA | TRBJ2-4 | 14 | TRBD2
TGTGCCAGTAGGTCCGAACGCCATGGTGCGCCCTATGGCTACACCTTC | CASRSERHGAPYGYTF | TRBV19 | NA | TRBJ1-2 | 16 | NA
TGTGCCACCAGTGATCTCCCGGGACAGGCGTCCTACAATGAGCAGTTCTTC | CATSDLPGQASYNEQFF | TRBV24-1 | NA | TRBJ2-1 | 17 | TRBD1
TGTGCCAGCAGTGAGGGACTAGCGGGGACCTACGAGCAGTACTTC | CASSEGLAGTYEQYF | TRBV6-1 | NA | TRBJ2-7 | 15 | TRBD2
TGTGCCAGCAGTTACGGGCTGGGGGCCAACTATGGCTACACCTTC | CASSYGLGANYGYTF | TRBV6-5 | NA | TRBJ1-2 | 15 | NA